This T cell receptor beta chain was sequenced during a study of T cell responses to AZD1222 COVID-19 vaccine. V shed 4 bases and J 8 bases; nucleotides not matched to a gene: 13. This CDR3 region has 15 residues. Germline V gene sequence: CDR1 SGHVS, CDR2 FQNEAQ. About this clone itself: As yet, its antigen is unknown.

Findings of the study overall: Unmutated variant regions are reportedly the target of nearly half of TCRs that are spike-specific. Among those given AZD1222, only five or six were seropositive at baseline.

The protocol was immunoSEQ multiplex PCR, while the TCRdb copy is restricted to in-frame clones and leaves out a portion. The data contain roughly 77,000 clones, roughly 94% of them seen just once; the ten biggest clones take up approximately 6.6%. The sequencing here drew on peripheral blood, taken on day 0 of MenACWY control vaccination. The chain joins TRBV7-8 to TRBJ2-7; 8 bases are shared with TRBD1. This receptor was taken from an adult in good health. The DNA of the CDR3 is TGTGCCAGCAGCTCGCCAGGACAGGGACCTACGAAGCAGTACTTC. The encoded protein is CASSSPGQGPTKQYF.